One and the same sample provided the 2 T cell receptor beta chains below, sequenced in a study of T-cell memory formation after mild COVID-19. TCRdb itself ran the 5' RACE reads through MiXCR, one entry per CDR3 protein. This table holds 110,000 to 150,000 distinct CDR3 sequences, about 25% found once. The source material was PBMCs or a T cell subset sorted from them (not recorded which). The receptors were gathered from an adult woman who had mild COVID-19 (a few samples of this study predate the infection). Cell type and time point are not known.

The rearrangement joins TRBV5-1 to TRBJ2-7; 9 nucleotides agree with TRBD1. Germline lookup yields CDR1 SGHRS and CDR2 YFSETQ. Germline trimming cut 3 bases from V and 3 bases from J; bases unmatched to any gene: 13. This CDR3 spans 17 amino acids. The CDR3 DNA reads TGCGCCAGCAGCTCACCCCTGACAGGGGGTCATGTCTACGAGCAGTACTTC. It is translated as CASSSPLTGGHVYEQYF.

This clonotype was seen more than once but under ten times. V usage is TRBV7-2 and J usage is TRBJ2-3; D may be TRBD2 (5 bases). Trimming cost V 5 bases and J 3 bases, with 18 bases left between them. Per the germline V gene, CDR1 is SGHTA and CDR2 is FQGNSA. The CDR3 contains 16 residues. CDR3 sequence reads: CASSHSLAGDTDTQYF. DNA of the CDR3: TGTGCCAGCAGCCATTCGCTCGCCGGGGATACAGATACGCAGTATTTT.